Given below is one TCR beta chain in context. From germline, CDR1 is LNHNV and CDR2 YYDKDF (reference sequence). The ends were cut back, 1 base at V and 0 bases at J, with 4 bases in the middle. The CDR3 length is 14 residues. Ipilimumab-mediated CTLA-4 blockade plus focal radiation was given to patients having chemo-refractory metastatic non-small-cell lung cancer. The data were taken from a study of radiotherapy plus CTLA-4 blockade in lung cancer. Clones were read by immunoSEQ multiplex PCR, and TCRdb kept only the in-frame ones, dropping some. The sample records 120,000 or so clones, roughly 80% being singletons.

V and J are TRBV15 and TRBJ1-3; no reliable D call. The source of this sequence is a human donor with non-small cell lung cancer who had a partial response to radiotherapy plus ipilimumab. The input for sequencing was peripheral blood, taken from a patient treated with radiotherapy plus ipilimumab. CDR3 coding DNA: TGTGCCACCAGCAGAGCCCGCTCTGGAAACACCATATATTTT. Amino acid sequence: CATSRARSGNTIYF.